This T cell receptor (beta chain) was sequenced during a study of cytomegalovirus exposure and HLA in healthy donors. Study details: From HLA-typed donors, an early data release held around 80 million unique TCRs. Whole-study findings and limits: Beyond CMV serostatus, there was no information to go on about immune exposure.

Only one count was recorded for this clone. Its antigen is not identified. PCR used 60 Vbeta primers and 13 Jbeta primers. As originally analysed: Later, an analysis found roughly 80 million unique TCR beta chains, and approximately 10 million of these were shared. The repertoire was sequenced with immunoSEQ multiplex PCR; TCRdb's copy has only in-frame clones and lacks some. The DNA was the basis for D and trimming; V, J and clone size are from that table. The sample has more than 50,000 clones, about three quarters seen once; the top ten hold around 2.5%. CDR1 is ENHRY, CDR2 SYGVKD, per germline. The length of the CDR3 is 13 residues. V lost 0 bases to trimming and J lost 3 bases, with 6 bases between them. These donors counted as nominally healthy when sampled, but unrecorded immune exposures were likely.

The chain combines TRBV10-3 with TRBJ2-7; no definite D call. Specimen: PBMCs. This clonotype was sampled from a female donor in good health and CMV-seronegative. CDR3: CAISESLSYEQYF. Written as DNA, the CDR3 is TGTGCCATCAGTGAGTCGTTGAGCTACGAGCAGTACTTC.